This T cell receptor beta chain was profiled in a study of OX40 agonist ivuxolimab in advanced cancers. About the research overall: Partial responses were observed in three patients, of whom one had hepatocellular carcinoma and two had cutaneous melanoma.

Germline CDR1 reads WNHNN; CDR2 reads SYGVQD (reference sequence). V lost 3 bases, J lost 0 bases, and 2 bases stayed unmatched. This CDR3 is 14 amino acids long. Sequenced by immunoSEQ multiplex PCR; TCRdb stores in-frame clones only, minus some. Here the sample spans 50,000 to 75,000 clones, about 90% being singletons. The sequence was obtained from an adult with an advanced solid tumor such as melanoma, head and neck, liver or kidney cancer. The chain joins TRBV10-1 to TRBJ2-7; 7 bases map to TRBD1. The sequenced sample was CD4+ or CD8+ T cells sorted from blood, obtained in a trial of the OX40 agonist ivuxolimab. The CDR3 coding sequence is TGCGCCAGCAGTGATGGGACAGCCTCCTACGAGCAGTACTTC. Protein product: CASSDGTASYEQYF.